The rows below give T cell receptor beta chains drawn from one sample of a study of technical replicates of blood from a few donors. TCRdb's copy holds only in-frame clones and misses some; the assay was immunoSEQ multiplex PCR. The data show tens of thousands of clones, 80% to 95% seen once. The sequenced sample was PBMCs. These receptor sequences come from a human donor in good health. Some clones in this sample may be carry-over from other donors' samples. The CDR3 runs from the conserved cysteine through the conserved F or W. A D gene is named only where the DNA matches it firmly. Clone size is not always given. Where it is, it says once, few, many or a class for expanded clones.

cdr3_aa: CASSYKDSGSRFF; cdr3_nt: TGTGCCAGCAGCTATAAAGATAGCGGGTCTCGGTTCTTC; j_call: TRBJ2-1; v_call: TRBV5-4; cdr3_length: 13; d_call: TRBD2; clone_size: .
cdr3_aa: CASGLVLCGSRQETQYF; cdr3_nt: TGTGCTAGTGGTTTGGTGCTTTGCGGGAGTCGCCAAGAGACCCAGTACTTC; j_call: TRBJ2-5; v_call: TRBV12-5; cdr3_length: 17; d_call: TRBD2; clone_size: once
cdr3_aa: CASSLAFSGGRQETQYF; cdr3_nt: TGCGCCAGCAGCTTGGCGTTTAGCGGGGGACGACAAGAGACCCAGTACTTC; j_call: TRBJ2-5; v_call: TRBV5-1; cdr3_length: 17; d_call: TRBD2; clone_size: once
cdr3_aa: CASSLLALNYNEQFF; cdr3_nt: TGTGCCAGCAGCCTGCTTGCCCTAAATTACAATGAGCAGTTCTTC; j_call: TRBJ2-1; v_call: TRBV7-2; cdr3_length: 15; d_call: .; clone_size: few
cdr3_aa: CASSQEQEHYEQYF; cdr3_nt: TGCGCCAGCAGCCAAGAACAGGAGCACTACGAGCAGTACTTC; j_call: TRBJ2-7; v_call: TRBV4-1; cdr3_length: 14; d_call: .; clone_size: .
cdr3_aa: CASRPDISNQPQHF; cdr3_nt: TGTGCCAGCAGACCGGACATTAGCAATCAGCCCCAGCATTTT; j_call: TRBJ1-5; v_call: TRBV6-5; cdr3_length: 14; d_call: .; clone_size: once
cdr3_aa: CASSSRTSPDTQYF; cdr3_nt: TGTGCCAGCAGCAGTCGGACTAGCCCAGATACGCAGTATTTT; j_call: TRBJ2-3; v_call: TRBV9; cdr3_length: 14; d_call: TRBD2; clone_size: .
cdr3_aa: CASSSWDRGWYGYTF; cdr3_nt: TGTGCCAGCAGCTCCTGGGACAGGGGGTGGTATGGCTACACCTTC; j_call: TRBJ1-2; v_call: TRBV6-5; cdr3_length: 15; d_call: TRBD1; clone_size: .
cdr3_aa: CASSPAGQGREKLFF; cdr3_nt: TGTGCCAGCAGTCCGGCGGGACAGGGACGTGAAAAACTGTTTTTT; j_call: TRBJ1-4; v_call: TRBV9; cdr3_length: 15; d_call: TRBD1; clone_size: .
cdr3_aa: CATKQGAYQETQYF; cdr3_nt: TGTGCCACCAAACAGGGGGCGTACCAAGAGACCCAGTACTTC; j_call: TRBJ2-5; v_call: TRBV6-5; cdr3_length: 14; d_call: TRBD1; clone_size: .
cdr3_aa: CASSEGDLRIRGEKLFF; cdr3_nt: TGTGCCAGCAGTGAAGGGGACTTGAGGATTCGGGGGGAAAAACTGTTTTTT; j_call: TRBJ1-4; v_call: TRBV6-1; cdr3_length: 17; d_call: .; clone_size: .
cdr3_aa: CASSLSGTGANYGYTF; cdr3_nt: TGTGCCAGCAGTTTATCGGGGACAGGGGCTAACTATGGCTACACCTTC; j_call: TRBJ1-2; v_call: TRBV27; cdr3_length: 16; d_call: TRBD1; clone_size: .
cdr3_aa: CASSPAMGGVGGNSPLHF; cdr3_nt: TGTGCCAGCTCACCCGCCATGGGAGGGGTCGGGGGTAATTCACCCCTCCACTTT; j_call: TRBJ1-6; v_call: TRBV18; cdr3_length: 18; d_call: .; clone_size: once
cdr3_aa: CASSVISGVRDTQYF; cdr3_nt: TGTGCCAGCAGCGTAATCAGCGGGGTCCGGGATACGCAGTATTTT; j_call: TRBJ2-3; v_call: TRBV7-9; cdr3_length: 15; d_call: TRBD2; clone_size: once
cdr3_aa: CASRFPNNQPQHF; cdr3_nt: TGTGCCAGCAGATTCCCCAACAATCAGCCCCAGCATTTT; j_call: TRBJ1-5; v_call: TRBV21-1; cdr3_length: 13; d_call: .; clone_size: .
cdr3_aa: CASSLRPAYEQYF; cdr3_nt: TGTGCCAGCAGCTTGAGGCCCGCCTACGAGCAGTACTTC; j_call: TRBJ2-7; v_call: TRBV7-2; cdr3_length: 13; d_call: .; clone_size: .
cdr3_aa: CASSYSRSYTF; cdr3_nt: TGTGCCAGCAGCTACAGCAGGAGCTACACCTTC; j_call: TRBJ1-2; v_call: TRBV5-6; cdr3_length: 11; d_call: .; clone_size: few
cdr3_aa: CASSNRVGADHSGANVLTF; cdr3_nt: TGTGCCAGCAGCAATAGGGTGGGGGCTGACCACTCTGGGGCCAACGTCCTGACTTTC; j_call: TRBJ2-6; v_call: TRBV7-9; cdr3_length: 19; d_call: .; clone_size: .
cdr3_aa: CATSRSRGFLTEAFF; cdr3_nt: TGTGCCACCAGCAGATCCCGAGGGTTCCTCACTGAAGCTTTCTTT; j_call: TRBJ1-1; v_call: TRBV15; cdr3_length: 15; d_call: .; clone_size: .
cdr3_aa: CATSKSLSEAFF; cdr3_nt: TGTGCCACCTCTAAGTCCTTATCTGAAGCTTTCTTT; j_call: TRBJ1-1; v_call: TRBV15; cdr3_length: 12; d_call: .; clone_size: once
cdr3_aa: CASSANPGKNSPLHF; cdr3_nt: TGTGCCAGCAGCGCGAACCCGGGGAAAAATTCACCCCTCCACTTT; j_call: TRBJ1-6; v_call: TRBV11-2; cdr3_length: 15; d_call: .; clone_size: .
cdr3_aa: CASGHRGLGELFF; cdr3_nt: TGCGCCAGCGGACACAGGGGCCTCGGGGAGCTGTTTTTT; j_call: TRBJ2-2; v_call: TRBV4-3; cdr3_length: 13; d_call: TRBD1; clone_size: once
cdr3_aa: CASSPGTGGLLMYEQYF; cdr3_nt: TGTGCCAGCAGCCCGGGGACAGGGGGCTTGCTGATGTACGAGCAGTACTTC; j_call: TRBJ2-7; v_call: TRBV7-6; cdr3_length: 17; d_call: TRBD1; clone_size: .
cdr3_aa: CASSQEELNTGELFF; cdr3_nt: TGCGCCAGCAGCCAAGAGGAGCTGAACACCGGGGAGCTGTTTTTT; j_call: TRBJ2-2; v_call: TRBV4-1; cdr3_length: 15; d_call: .; clone_size: .
cdr3_aa: CAISEEQAGNSPLHF; cdr3_nt: TGTGCCATCAGTGAGGAGCAGGCGGGAAATTCACCCCTCCACTTT; j_call: TRBJ1-6; v_call: TRBV10-3; cdr3_length: 15; d_call: .; clone_size: once
cdr3_aa: CASSLASLAEHTQYF; cdr3_nt: TGTGCCAGCAGCTTAGCTTCCCTAGCCGAACATACGCAGTATTTT; j_call: TRBJ2-3; v_call: TRBV7-6; cdr3_length: 15; d_call: .; clone_size: .
cdr3_aa: CASSLSSLDTQYF; cdr3_nt: TGTGCCAGCAGCTTAAGTAGTTTGGATACGCAGTATTTT; j_call: TRBJ2-3; v_call: TRBV7-3; cdr3_length: 13; d_call: .; clone_size: .
cdr3_aa: CAISDFEEQFF; cdr3_nt: TGTGCCATCAGTGATTTTGAGGAGCAGTTCTTC; j_call: TRBJ2-1; v_call: TRBV10-3; cdr3_length: 11; d_call: .; clone_size: .
cdr3_aa: CATSSFTVWAGELFF; cdr3_nt: TGTGCCACCAGCAGTTTTACAGTATGGGCCGGGGAGCTGTTTTTT; j_call: TRBJ2-2; v_call: TRBV15; cdr3_length: 15; d_call: .; clone_size: .
cdr3_aa: CASSQDQLAGWDTQYF; cdr3_nt: TGCGCCAGCAGCCAAGACCAGCTAGCGGGGTGGGATACGCAGTATTTT; j_call: TRBJ2-3; v_call: TRBV4-1; cdr3_length: 16; d_call: TRBD2; clone_size: .
cdr3_aa: CASSLGTGSNEKLFF; cdr3_nt: TGTGCCAGCAGCTTAGGGACAGGGAGTAATGAAAAACTGTTTTTT; j_call: TRBJ1-4; v_call: TRBV5-4; cdr3_length: 15; d_call: TRBD1; clone_size: once
cdr3_aa: CASSQGLAGAHQETQYF; cdr3_nt: TGTGCCAGCAGCCAGGGACTAGCGGGGGCCCATCAAGAGACCCAGTACTTC; j_call: TRBJ2-5; v_call: TRBV7-6; cdr3_length: 17; d_call: TRBD2; clone_size: .
cdr3_aa: CANTRLTEAFF; cdr3_nt: TGTGCCAACACGCGGTTGACTGAAGCTTTCTTT; j_call: TRBJ1-1; v_call: TRBV5-8; cdr3_length: 11; d_call: .; clone_size: .
cdr3_aa: CASSEDNRVYGYTF; cdr3_nt: TGTGCCAGCAGTGAAGACAATCGGGTATATGGCTACACCTTC; j_call: TRBJ1-2; v_call: TRBV2; cdr3_length: 14; d_call: .; clone_size: .
cdr3_aa: CASSPSDRGPEAFF; cdr3_nt: TGTGCCAGCAGCCCCTCAGACAGGGGGCCTGAAGCTTTCTTT; j_call: TRBJ1-1; v_call: TRBV9; cdr3_length: 14; d_call: TRBD1; clone_size: .
cdr3_aa: CASSGSQAGARTEAFF; cdr3_nt: TGTGCCAGCAGTGGATCTCAAGCGGGGGCGCGCACTGAAGCTTTCTTT; j_call: TRBJ1-1; v_call: TRBV2; cdr3_length: 16; d_call: .; clone_size: .
cdr3_aa: CASSQDTRRGQPQHF; cdr3_nt: TGCGCCAGCAGCCAAGATACCCGGAGGGGCCAGCCCCAGCATTTT; j_call: TRBJ1-5; v_call: TRBV4-3; cdr3_length: 15; d_call: .; clone_size: .
cdr3_aa: CASSQGLRDEQYF; cdr3_nt: TGTGCCAGCAGCCAGGGACTACGCGACGAGCAGTACTTC; j_call: TRBJ2-7; v_call: TRBV7-6; cdr3_length: 13; d_call: TRBD2; clone_size: .
cdr3_aa: CASSYRDFNYEQYF; cdr3_nt: TGTGCCAGCAGTTACCGGGACTTTAACTACGAGCAGTACTTC; j_call: TRBJ2-7; v_call: TRBV6-5; cdr3_length: 14; d_call: .; clone_size: .
cdr3_aa: CASSSQGNNSPLHF; cdr3_nt: TGCGCCAGCAGCTCTCAGGGAAATAATTCACCCCTCCACTTT; j_call: TRBJ1-6; v_call: TRBV5-1; cdr3_length: 14; d_call: .; clone_size: .